This TCR beta chain was sequenced for a study of breast tumors, draining lymph nodes, adjacent tissues. CDR1 is WNHNN and CDR2 is SYGVQD in the germline V gene (reference sequence). This CDR3 contains 14 residues. Trimming cost V 4 bases and J 6 bases, with 12 bases left between them. This clonotype was picked up many times. Antigen: not known. Samples came from axillary lymph nodes draining the breast cancer. Findings and caveats of the study: Data only fit, rather than demonstrated, lymph node origin of most tumor T cells. Compared with lymph nodes, tumors were less diverse; compared with nontumor tissue, more. The data were judged consistent with most tumor T cells coming from lymph node and expanding in tumor.

TCRdb itself ran the multiplex PCR reads through MiXCR, one entry per CDR3 protein. The sample yields some 120,000 distinct CDR3 sequences, 21% seen once. The chain is built from TRBV10-1 and TRBJ2-2, with unresolved D. The sequencing sample was made of axillary lymph node tissue. This receptor was identified in a female donor with breast cancer. Some clones in this sample may be carry-over from other donors' samples. The CDR3 region has the DNA TGCGCCAGCAGTGTGGCCAGAGGCGCCGGGGAGCTGTTTTTT. Translated: CASSVARGAGELFF.